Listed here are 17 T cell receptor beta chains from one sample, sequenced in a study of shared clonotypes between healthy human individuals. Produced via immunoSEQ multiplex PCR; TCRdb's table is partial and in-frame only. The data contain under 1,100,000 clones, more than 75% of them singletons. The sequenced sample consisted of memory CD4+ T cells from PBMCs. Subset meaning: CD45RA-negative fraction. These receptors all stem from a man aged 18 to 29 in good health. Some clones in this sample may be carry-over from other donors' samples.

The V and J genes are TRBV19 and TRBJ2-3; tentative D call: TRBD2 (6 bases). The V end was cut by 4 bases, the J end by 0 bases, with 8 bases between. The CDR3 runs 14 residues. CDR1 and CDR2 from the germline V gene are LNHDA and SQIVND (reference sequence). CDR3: CASSTEGSTDTQYF. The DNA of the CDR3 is TGTGCCAGTAGTACGGAGGGTAGCACAGATACGCAGTATTTT. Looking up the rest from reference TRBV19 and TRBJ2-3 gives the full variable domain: DGGITQSPKYLFRKEGQNVTLSCEQNLNHDAMYWYRQDPGQGLRLIYYSQIVNDFQKGDIAEGYSVSREKKESFPLTVTSAQKNPTAFYLCASSTEGSTDTQYFGPGTRLTVL.

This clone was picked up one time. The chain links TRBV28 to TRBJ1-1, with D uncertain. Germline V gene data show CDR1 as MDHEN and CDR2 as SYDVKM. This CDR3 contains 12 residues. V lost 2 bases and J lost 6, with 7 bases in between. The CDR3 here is CASSLIGAEAFF. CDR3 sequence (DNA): TGTGCCAGCAGTTTAATCGGGGCTGAAGCTTTCTTT. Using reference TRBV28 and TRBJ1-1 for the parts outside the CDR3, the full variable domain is DVKVTQSSRYLVKRTGEKVFLECVQDMDHENMFWYRQDPGLGLRLIYFSYDVKMKEKGDIPEGYSVSREKKERFSLILESASTNQTSMYLCASSLIGAEAFFGQGTRLTVV.

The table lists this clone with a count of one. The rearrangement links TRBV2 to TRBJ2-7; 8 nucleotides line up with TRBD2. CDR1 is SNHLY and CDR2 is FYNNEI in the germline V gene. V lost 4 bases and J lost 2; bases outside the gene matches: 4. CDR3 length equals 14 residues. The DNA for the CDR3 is TGTGCCAGCAGTGTTAGCGGGAACACCTACGAGCAGTACTTC. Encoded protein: CASSVSGNTYEQYF. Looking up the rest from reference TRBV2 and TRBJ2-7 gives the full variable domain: EPEVTQTPSHQVTQMGQEVILRCVPISNHLYFYWYRQILGQKVEFLVSFYNNEISEKSEIFDDQFSVERPDGSNFTLKIRSTKLEDSAMYFCASSVSGNTYEQYFGPGTRLTVT.

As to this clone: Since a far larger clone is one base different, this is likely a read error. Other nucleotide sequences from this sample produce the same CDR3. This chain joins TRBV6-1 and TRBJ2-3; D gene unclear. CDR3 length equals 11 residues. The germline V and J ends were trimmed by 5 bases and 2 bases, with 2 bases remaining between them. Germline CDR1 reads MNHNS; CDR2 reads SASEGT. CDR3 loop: CASSHTDTQYF. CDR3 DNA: TGTGCCAGCAGTCACACAGATACGCAGTATTTT.

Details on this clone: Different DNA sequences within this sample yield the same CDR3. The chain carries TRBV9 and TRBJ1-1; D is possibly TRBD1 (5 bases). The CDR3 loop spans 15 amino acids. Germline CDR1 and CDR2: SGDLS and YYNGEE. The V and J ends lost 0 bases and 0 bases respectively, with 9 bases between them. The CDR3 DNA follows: TGTGCCAGCAGCGTAGTAGGGACCCTGAACACTGAAGCTTTCTTT. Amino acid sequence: CASSVVGTLNTEAFF.

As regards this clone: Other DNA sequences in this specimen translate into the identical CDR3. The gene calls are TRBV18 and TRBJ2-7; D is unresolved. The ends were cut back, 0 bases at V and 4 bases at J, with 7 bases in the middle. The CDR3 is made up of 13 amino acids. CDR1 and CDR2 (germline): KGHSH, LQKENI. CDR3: CASSPPGLYEQYF. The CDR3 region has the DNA TGTGCCAGCTCACCACCAGGGTTATACGAGCAGTACTTC.

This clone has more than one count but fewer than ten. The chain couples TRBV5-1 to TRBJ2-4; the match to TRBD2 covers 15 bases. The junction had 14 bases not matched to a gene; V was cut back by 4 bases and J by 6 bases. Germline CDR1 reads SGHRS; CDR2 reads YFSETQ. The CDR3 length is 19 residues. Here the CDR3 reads CASSQRTSGRALLGNIQYF. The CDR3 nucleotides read TGCGCCAGCAGCCAAAGGACTAGCGGGAGGGCCCTGCTGGGAAACATTCAGTACTTC.

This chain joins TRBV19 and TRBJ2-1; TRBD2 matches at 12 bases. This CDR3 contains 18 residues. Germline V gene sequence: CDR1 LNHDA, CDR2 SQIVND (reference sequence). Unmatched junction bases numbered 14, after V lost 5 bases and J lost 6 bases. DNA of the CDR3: TGTGCCAGTAGTCCTGGGGGGCTAGCGGGAGGGCCCCGCAATGAGCAGTTCTTC. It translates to CASSPGGLAGGPRNEQFF.

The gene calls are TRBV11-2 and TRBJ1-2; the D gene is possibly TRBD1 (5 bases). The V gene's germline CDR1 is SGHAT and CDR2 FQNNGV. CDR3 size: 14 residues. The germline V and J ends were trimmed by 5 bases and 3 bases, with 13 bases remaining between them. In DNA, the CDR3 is TGTGCCAGCAGCCCCTACGGGGGTTACTATGGCTACACCTTC. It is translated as CASSPYGGYYGYTF.

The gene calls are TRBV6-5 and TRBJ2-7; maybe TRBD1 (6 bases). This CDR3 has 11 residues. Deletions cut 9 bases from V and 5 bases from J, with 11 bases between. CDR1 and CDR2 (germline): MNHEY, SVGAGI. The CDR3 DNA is TGTGCCAGTAACACAGGGAACGAGCAGTACTTC. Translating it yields CASNTGNEQYF.

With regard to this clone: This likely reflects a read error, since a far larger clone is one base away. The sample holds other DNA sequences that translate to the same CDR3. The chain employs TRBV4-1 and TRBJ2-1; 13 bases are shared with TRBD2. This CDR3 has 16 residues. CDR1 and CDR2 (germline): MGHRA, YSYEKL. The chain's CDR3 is CASRTYGLAGVNEQFF. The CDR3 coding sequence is TGCGCCAGCAGAACTTACGGACTAGCGGGAGTAAATGAACAGTTCTTC.

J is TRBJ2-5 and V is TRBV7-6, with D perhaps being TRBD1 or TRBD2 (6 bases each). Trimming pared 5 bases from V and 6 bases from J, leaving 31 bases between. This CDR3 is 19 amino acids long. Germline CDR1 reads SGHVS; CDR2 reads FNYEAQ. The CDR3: CASSLGVRGLAKTWQTQYF. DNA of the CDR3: TGTGCCAGCAGCCTAGGGGTCAGGGGCCTAGCGAAAACGTGGCAGACCCAGTACTTC.

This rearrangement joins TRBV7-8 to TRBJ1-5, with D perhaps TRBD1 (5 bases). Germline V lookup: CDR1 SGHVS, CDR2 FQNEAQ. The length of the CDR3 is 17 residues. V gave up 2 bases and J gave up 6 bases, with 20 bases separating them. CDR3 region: CASSLSLWTGGGQPQHF. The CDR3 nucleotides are TGTGCCAGCAGCTTAAGTTTGTGGACGGGCGGGGGTCAGCCCCAGCATTTT.

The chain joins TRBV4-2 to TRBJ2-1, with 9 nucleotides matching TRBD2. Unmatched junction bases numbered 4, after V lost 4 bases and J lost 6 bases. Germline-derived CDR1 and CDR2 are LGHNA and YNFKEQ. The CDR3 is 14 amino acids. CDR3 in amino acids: CASSLAGVSNEQFF. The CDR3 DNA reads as TGTGCCAGCAGCCTAGCGGGAGTTAGCAATGAGCAGTTCTTC.

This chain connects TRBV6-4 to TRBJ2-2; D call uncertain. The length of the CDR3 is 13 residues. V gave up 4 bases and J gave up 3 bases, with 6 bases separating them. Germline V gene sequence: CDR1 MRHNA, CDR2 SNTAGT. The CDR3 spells CASSAFDTGELFF. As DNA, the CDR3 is TGTGCCAGCAGTGCTTTCGACACCGGGGAGCTGTTTTTT.

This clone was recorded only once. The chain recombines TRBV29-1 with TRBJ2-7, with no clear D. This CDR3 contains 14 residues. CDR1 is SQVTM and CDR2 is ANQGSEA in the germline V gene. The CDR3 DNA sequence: TGCACCCCGTCCGCAGGTGACGGGCCCTACGAGCAGTACTTC. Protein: CTPSAGDGPYEQYF.

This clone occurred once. CDR3 DNA sequence: TGTGCCAGCAGCCACACCTCGACTAGAGGATCCCTCGAGCAGTACTTC. It specifies CASSHTSTRGSLEQYF. This chain joins TRBV27 and TRBJ2-7, with D possibly matching TRBD2 (6 bases). CDR3 length equals 16 residues. CDR1 MNHEY and CDR2 SMNVEV come from the germline V gene (reference sequence). Trimming cost V 6 bases and J 6 bases, with 24 bases left between them.